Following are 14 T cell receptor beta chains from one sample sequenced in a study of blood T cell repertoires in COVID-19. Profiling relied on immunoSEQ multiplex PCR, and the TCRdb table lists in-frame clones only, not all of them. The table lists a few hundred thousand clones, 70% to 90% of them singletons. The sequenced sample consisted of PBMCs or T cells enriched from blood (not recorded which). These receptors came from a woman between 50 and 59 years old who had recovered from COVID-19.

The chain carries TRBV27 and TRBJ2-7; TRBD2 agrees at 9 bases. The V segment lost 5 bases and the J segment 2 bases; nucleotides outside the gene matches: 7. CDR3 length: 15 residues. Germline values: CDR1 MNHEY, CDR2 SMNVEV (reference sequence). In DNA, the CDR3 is TGTGCCAGCAGTCAAGGGGCTAGCGGGACCTACGAGCAGTACTTC. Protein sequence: CASSQGASGTYEQYF.

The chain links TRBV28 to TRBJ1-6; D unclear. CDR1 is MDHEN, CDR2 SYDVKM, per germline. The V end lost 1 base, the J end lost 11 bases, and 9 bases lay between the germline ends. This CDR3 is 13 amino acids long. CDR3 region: CASSLYTPPPLHF. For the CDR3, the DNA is TGTGCCAGCAGTTTATACACCCCTCCACCCCTCCACTTT.

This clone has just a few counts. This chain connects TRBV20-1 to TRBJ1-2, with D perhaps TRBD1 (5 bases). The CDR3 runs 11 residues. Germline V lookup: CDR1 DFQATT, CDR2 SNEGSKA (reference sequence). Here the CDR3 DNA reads TGCGCCACTGGACATTATGATGGCTACACCTTC. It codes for CATGHYDGYTF.

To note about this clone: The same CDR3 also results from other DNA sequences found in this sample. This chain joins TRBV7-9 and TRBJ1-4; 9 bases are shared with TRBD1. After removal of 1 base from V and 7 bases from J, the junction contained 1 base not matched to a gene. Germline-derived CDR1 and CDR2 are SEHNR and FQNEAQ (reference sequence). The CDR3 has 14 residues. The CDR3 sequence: CASSLDRGREKLFF. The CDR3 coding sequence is TGTGCCAGCAGCTTAGACAGGGGGCGTGAAAAACTGTTTTTT.

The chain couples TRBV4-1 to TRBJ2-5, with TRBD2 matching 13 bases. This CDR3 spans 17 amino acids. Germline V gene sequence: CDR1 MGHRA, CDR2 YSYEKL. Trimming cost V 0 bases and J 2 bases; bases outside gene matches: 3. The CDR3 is CASSQDWGLAGQETQYF. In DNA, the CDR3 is TGCGCCAGCAGCCAAGATTGGGGACTAGCGGGACAAGAGACCCAGTACTTC.

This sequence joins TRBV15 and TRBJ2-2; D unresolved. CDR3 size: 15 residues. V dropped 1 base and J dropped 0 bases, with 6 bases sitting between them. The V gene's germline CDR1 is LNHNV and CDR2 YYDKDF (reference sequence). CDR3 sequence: CATSRGRTNTGELFF. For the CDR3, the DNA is TGTGCCACCAGCAGAGGGCGGACGAACACCGGGGAGCTGTTTTTT.

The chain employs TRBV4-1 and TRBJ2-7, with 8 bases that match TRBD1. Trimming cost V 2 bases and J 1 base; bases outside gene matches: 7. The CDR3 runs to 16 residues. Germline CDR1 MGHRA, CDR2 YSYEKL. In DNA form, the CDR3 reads TGCGCCAGCAGCCAAACTACCGGGACAGGATCCTACGAGCAGTACTTC. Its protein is CASSQTTGTGSYEQYF.

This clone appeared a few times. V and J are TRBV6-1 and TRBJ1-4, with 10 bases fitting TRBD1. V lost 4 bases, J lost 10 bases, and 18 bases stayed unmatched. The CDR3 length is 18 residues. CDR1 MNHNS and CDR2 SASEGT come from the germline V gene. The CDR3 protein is CASSADRGRFGTPAKLFF. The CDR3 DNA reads TGTGCCAGCAGTGCAGACAGGGGGCGATTTGGTACCCCGGCAAAACTGTTTTTT.

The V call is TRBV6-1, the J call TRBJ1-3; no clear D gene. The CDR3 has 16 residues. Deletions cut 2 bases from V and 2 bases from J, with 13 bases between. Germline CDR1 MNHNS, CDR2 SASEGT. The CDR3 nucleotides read TGTGCCAGCAGTGAACTGGCAGTCATCCCTGGAAACACCATATATTTT. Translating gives CASSELAVIPGNTIYF.

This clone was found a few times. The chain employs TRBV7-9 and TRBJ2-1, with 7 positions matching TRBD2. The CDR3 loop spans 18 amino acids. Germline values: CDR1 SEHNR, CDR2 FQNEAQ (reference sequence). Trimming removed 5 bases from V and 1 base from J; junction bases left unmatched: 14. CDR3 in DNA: TGTGCCAGCAGCCCCAGAGTAGGAGCGGGAAAGTCCTACAATGAGCAGTTCTTC. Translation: CASSPRVGAGKSYNEQFF.

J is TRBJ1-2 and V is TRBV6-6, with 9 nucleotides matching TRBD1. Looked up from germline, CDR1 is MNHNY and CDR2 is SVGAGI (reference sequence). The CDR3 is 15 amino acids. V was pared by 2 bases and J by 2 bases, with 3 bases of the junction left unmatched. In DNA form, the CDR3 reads TGTGCCAGCAGTTACGGGACAGGGTGGAACTATGGCTACACCTTC. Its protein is CASSYGTGWNYGYTF.

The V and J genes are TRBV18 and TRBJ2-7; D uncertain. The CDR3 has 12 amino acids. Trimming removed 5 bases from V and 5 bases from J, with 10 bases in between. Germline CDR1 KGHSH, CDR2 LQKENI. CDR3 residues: CASSSNRDEQYF. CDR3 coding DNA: TGTGCCAGCTCATCAAACCGGGACGAGCAGTACTTC.

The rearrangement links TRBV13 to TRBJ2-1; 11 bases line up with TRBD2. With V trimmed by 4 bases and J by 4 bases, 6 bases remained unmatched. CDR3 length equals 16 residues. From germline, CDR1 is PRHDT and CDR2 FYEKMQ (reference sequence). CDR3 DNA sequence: TGTGCCAGCAGCTCCGCCTTAGCGGGAGGGTACAATGAGCAGTTCTTC. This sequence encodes CASSSALAGGYNEQFF.

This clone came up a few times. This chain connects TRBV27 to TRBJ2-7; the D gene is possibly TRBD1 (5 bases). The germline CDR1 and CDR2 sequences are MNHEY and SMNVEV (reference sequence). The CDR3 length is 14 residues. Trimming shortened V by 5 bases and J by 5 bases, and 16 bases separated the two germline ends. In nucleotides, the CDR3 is TGTGCCAGCAGTATCCTCCCAGGGCGACACGAGCAGTACTTC. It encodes CASSILPGRHEQYF.